This TCR beta chain was recorded in a study of glioma-infiltrating T cells. Study-wide results and caveats: Non-neoplastic patients had below-expected tissue-blood divergence, while all gliomas exceeded expectation. Tissue and blood shared very few CDR3 sequences.

A note on this clonotype: Its antigen is not identified.

The CDR3 spans 17 residues. The ends were cut back, 2 bases at V and 4 bases at J, with 20 bases in the middle. Germline assignment: CDR1 SGHAT and CDR2 FQNNGV. Amplification of TCR alpha and beta CDR3 regions from RNA used iRepertoire nested multiplex PCR. For one-step reverse transcription and amplification, about 90-450 ng of tissue mRNA or PBMC total RNA was used. TCRdb re-called the multiplex PCR reads with MiXCR, one entry per CDR3 protein. The table shows around 130,000 distinct CDR3 sequences, with about 25% occurring only once. The chain combines TRBV11-2 with TRBJ2-5; D unresolved. The sample consisted of glioma tissue, nonneoplastic brain tissue, or PBMCs (not recorded which). This receptor was identified in a human donor with low-grade glioma or glioblastoma, undergoing nonglioma brain surgery, or in good health (not recorded which). DNA for the CDR3: TGTGCCAGCAGCTTAAAGCCTCCATTAGTTTCCCCAGAGACCCAGTACTTC. It is translated as CASSLKPPLVSPETQYF. The full variable domain, rest sourced from reference TRBV11-2 and TRBJ2-5, is EAGVAQSPRYKIIEKRQSVAFWCNPISGHATLYWYQQILGQGPKLLIQFQNNGVVDDSQLPKDRFSAERLKGVDSTLKIQPAKLEDSAVYLCASSLKPPLVSPETQYFGPGTRLLVL.